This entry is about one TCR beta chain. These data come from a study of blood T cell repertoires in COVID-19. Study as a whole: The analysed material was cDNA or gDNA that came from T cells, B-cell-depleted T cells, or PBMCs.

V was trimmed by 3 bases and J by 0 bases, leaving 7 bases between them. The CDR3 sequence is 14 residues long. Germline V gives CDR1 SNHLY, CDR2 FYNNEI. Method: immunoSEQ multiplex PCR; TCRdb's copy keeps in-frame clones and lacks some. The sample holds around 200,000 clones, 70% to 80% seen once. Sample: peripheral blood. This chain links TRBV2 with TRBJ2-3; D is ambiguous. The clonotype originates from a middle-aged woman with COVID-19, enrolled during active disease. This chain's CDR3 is CASSDAVSTDTQYF. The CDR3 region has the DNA TGTGCCAGCAGTGATGCAGTGAGCACAGATACGCAGTATTTT. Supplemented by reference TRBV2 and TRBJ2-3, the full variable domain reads EPEVTQTPSHQVTQMGQEVILRCVPISNHLYFYWYRQILGQKVEFLVSFYNNEISEKSEIFDDQFSVERPDGSNFTLKIRSTKLEDSAMYFCASSDAVSTDTQYFGPGTRLTVL.